The text below deals with one T cell receptor (beta chain). Its antigen is unidentified. This sample was included in a study of radiotherapy plus CTLA-4 blockade in lung cancer. Across the whole study: Objective response was observed in roughly 17% of patients, and disease control in approximately 30%.

The CDR3 sequence is 14 residues long. Looked up from germline, CDR1 is SQVTM and CDR2 is ANQGSEA. The V and J ends lost 1 base and 1 base respectively, with 7 bases between them. Whole-study findings and limits: TCR clones of tumor origin grew in blood after radiotherapy plus ipilimumab.

Those with chemo-refractory metastatic non-small-cell lung cancer were treated with focal radiation combined with CTLA-4 blockade using ipilimumab. Sequenced by immunoSEQ multiplex PCR; TCRdb stores in-frame clones only, minus some. The table has some 49,000 clones, 80% to 90% seen once; the top ten hold roughly a quarter. The chain has TRBV29-1 and TRBJ2-2; the D gene is possibly TRBD1 (5 bases). The receptor's source is a human donor with non-small cell lung cancer whose response to radiotherapy plus ipilimumab could not be evaluated. The material sequenced was peripheral blood, taken from a patient treated with radiotherapy plus ipilimumab. CDR3 protein: CSVEGQGNTGELFF. CDR3 DNA: TGCAGCGTTGAAGGGCAGGGGAACACCGGGGAGCTGTTTTTT.